The source of this T cell receptor (beta chain) is a study of blood T cells in healthy people across ages. As for the study in general: When template switching was applied, about one barcoded beta molecule was captured per two T cells.

Primed by a sample-barcoded 5' primer and a J-beta primer mix, a second PCR proceeded for 7 to 11 cycles. Through a template-switch adaptor with 12 random nucleotides, each cDNA molecule received a tag. TCRdb ran MiXCR on the 5' RACE reads and lists one entry per CDR3 protein. The table records some 640,000 distinct CDR3 sequences, about 30% of them present only once. Peripheral blood from each donor was collected in a volume of about 10 milliliters. Each sample yielded at least 6 micrograms of PBMC total RNA. The origin of this receptor is a woman of 80 years or more in good health. The sample comprised blood.

CDR3 region: CASSSGGGLGEYF. The CDR3 bases are TGTGCCAGCAGCTCGGGGGGGGGACTCGGGGAGTATTTT. V and J are TRBV7-2 and TRBJ2-3, with 8 nucleotides matching TRBD2. CDR1 SGHTA and CDR2 FQGNSA come from the germline V gene. The CDR3 loop spans 13 amino acids. V dropped 4 bases and J dropped 13; count of bases not matched to a gene: 10.